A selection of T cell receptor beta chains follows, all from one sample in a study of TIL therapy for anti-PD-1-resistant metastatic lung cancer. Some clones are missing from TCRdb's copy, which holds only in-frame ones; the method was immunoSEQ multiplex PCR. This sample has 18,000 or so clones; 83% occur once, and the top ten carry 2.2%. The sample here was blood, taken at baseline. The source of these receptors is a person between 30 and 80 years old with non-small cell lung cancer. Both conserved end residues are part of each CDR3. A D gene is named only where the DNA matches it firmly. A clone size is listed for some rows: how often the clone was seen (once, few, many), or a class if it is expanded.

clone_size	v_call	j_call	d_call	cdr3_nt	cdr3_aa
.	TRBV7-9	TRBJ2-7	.	TGTGCCAGCAGCCAAGAGCAGGGCCCGGGGCAGTACTTC	CASSQEQGPGQYF
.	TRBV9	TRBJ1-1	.	TGTGCCAGCAGCGTCAGTGGTGAAGCTTTCTTT	CASSVSGEAFF
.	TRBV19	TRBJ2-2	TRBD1	TGTGCCAGTACCGGGACAGGGGCCGGGGAGCTGTTTTTT	CASTGTGAGELFF
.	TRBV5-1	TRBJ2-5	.	TGCGCCAGCAGCCTGAACTCAGGGACTGGAGAGACCCAGTACTTC	CASSLNSGTGETQYF
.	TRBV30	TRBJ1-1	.	TGTGCCGTCACGGGGGGGGCTGCTGAAGCTTTCTTT	CAVTGGAAEAFF
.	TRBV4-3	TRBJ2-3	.	TGCGCCAGCAGCCAAGAGCTCTCGGGGGCGCCCACAGATACGCAGTATTTT	CASSQELSGAPTDTQYF
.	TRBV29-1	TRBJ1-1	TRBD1	TGCAGCGCTGAGGACAGGCCAGGGGCTTTCTTT	CSAEDRPGAFF
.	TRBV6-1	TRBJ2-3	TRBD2	TGTGCCACCTATCTAGCGGGAGGGAGGGATACGCAGTATTTT	CATYLAGGRDTQYF
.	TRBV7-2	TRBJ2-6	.	TGTGCCAGCAGCCGTACACGTACCTCTGGGGCCAACGTCCTGACTTTC	CASSRTRTSGANVLTF
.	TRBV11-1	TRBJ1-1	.	TGTGCCAGCAGCTTAGCGGACATTCACACTGAAGCTTTCTTT	CASSLADIHTEAFF
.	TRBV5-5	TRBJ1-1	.	TGTGCCAGCAGCTTGGAGCAGGCAATAGCTTTCTTT	CASSLEQAIAFF
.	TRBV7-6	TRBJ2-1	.	TGTGCCAGCAGCCCTGCCCAGGCCAATGAGCAGTTCTTC	CASSPAQANEQFF
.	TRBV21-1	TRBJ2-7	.	TGTGCCAGCAACCCAAGGCGCCCTTACGCCGAGCAGTACTTC	CASNPRRPYAEQYF
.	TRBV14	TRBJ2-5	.	TGTGCCAGCAGCCAAGTTAATTTACAAGAGACCCAGTACTTC	CASSQVNLQETQYF
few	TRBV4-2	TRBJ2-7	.	TGTGCCAGCAGCCAAGAAACGGGACTGGGGGGCGAGCAGTACTTC	CASSQETGLGGEQYF
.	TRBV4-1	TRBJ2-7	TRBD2	TGCGCCAGCAGCCAACCGACTAGCGGCAAAAGCGAGCAGTACTTC	CASSQPTSGKSEQYF
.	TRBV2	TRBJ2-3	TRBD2	TGTGCCAGCAGAGCGACTAGCGGGGTCACAGATACGCAGTATTTT	CASRATSGVTDTQYF
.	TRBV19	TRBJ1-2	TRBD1	TGTGCCAGTAGTATCGGGACAGGGGGCGATGGCTACACCTTC	CASSIGTGGDGYTF
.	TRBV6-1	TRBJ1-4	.	TGTGCCAGCAGTGAAGACCAGGGGGAAAAACTGTTTTTT	CASSEDQGEKLFF
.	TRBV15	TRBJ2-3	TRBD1	TGTGCCACCAGCAGGGACAGGGTACCCGGAGATACGCAGTATTTT	CATSRDRVPGDTQYF
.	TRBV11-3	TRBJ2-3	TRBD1	TGTGCCAGCAGCTTAGGACAGGGGTCCGCAGATACGCAGTATTTT	CASSLGQGSADTQYF
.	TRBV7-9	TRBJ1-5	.	TGTGCCAGCAGCTCGACGGGGGACGGTCAGCCCCAGCATTTT	CASSSTGDGQPQHF
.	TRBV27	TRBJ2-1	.	TGTGCCAGCAGTTTATCCCCCTTTTCTCCCCATGAGCAGTTCTTC	CASSLSPFSPHEQFF
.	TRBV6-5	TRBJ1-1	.	TGTGCCAGCAGTCGCCGGACAATAGGGAACACTGAAGCTTTCTTT	CASSRRTIGNTEAFF
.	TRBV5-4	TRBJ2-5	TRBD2	TGTGCCGTACGCGGGAGGGGGAGGGGAGAGACCCAGTACTTC	CAVRGRGRGETQYF
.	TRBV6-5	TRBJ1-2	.	TGTGCCAGCAGTTCGGCGGGGTCCGGCTACACCTTC	CASSSAGSGYTF
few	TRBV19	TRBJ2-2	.	TGTGCCGGAACACGAGGGGAGCTGTTTTTT	CAGTRGELFF
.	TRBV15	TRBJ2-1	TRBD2	TGTGCCACCAGCAGAGAAGGGGGACTAGCGGGACCGGGGTTCTTC	CATSREGGLAGPGFF
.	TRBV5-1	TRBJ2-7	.	TGCGCCAGCAGCAACAACTGGGAACGCTACGAGCAGTACTTC	CASSNNWERYEQYF
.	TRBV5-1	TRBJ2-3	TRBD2	TGCGCCAGCAGCCGTAGCGGGGGGACCACAGATACGCAGTATTTT	CASSRSGGTTDTQYF
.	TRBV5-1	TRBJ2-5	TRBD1	TGCGCCAGCAGCGAGGACAGGGGGCAGTATGAGACCCAGTACTTC	CASSEDRGQYETQYF
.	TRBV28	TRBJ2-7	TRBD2	TGTGCCAGCAGTCCCCCGACTAGCGGTGAGGGCGAGCAGTACTTC	CASSPPTSGEGEQYF
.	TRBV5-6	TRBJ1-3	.	TGTGCCAGCAGCTCTGACGGTTCCTCTGGAAACACCATATATTTT	CASSSDGSSGNTIYF
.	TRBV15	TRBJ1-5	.	TGTGCCACCAGGACCAGGGATCAGCCCCAGCATTTT	CATRTRDQPQHF
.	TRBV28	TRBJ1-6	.	TGTGCCAGCAATTTCTTCGGCCGGGGGACCTATAATTCACCCCTCCACTTT	CASNFFGRGTYNSPLHF
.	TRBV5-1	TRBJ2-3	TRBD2	TGCGCCAGCAGCTTGGGACTAGCTTATGATACGCAGTATTTT	CASSLGLAYDTQYF
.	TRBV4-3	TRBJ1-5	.	TGCGCCAGCAGCCAAGATATCATGACAGTCGGCCGTAATCAGCCCCAGCATTTT	CASSQDIMTVGRNQPQHF
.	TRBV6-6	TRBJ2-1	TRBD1	TGTGCCAGCAGTGACAGGGGCGGCGATGAGCAGTTCTTC	CASSDRGGDEQFF
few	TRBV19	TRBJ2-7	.	TGTGCCAGTAGTATAAGAGGCGAGCAGTACTTC	CASSIRGEQYF
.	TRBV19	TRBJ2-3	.	TGTGCCAGTACCGCGGAGGGTTATAGCACAGATACGCAGTATTTT	CASTAEGYSTDTQYF
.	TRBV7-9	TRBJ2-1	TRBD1	TGTGCCAGCAGCTCCCAAAACCCGGGACAGGGGGGGTTCTTC	CASSSQNPGQGGFF
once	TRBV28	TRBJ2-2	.	TGTGCCAGCACTACCTACAGGAACACCGGGGAGCTGTTTTTT	CASTTYRNTGELFF
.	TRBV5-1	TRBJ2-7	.	TGCGCCAGCAGCTTGGCTGGGTCCCAAGCCCACGAGCAGTACTTC	CASSLAGSQAHEQYF
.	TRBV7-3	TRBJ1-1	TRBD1	TGTGCCAGCAGCTTAAAGGGGCAGGGGGTTTCGGCCGCTTTCTTT	CASSLKGQGVSAAFF
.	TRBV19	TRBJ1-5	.	TGTGCCAGTAGTATATCACTGGACAGAAATCAGCCCCAGCATTTT	CASSISLDRNQPQHF
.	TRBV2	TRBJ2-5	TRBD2	TGTGCCAGCAGGAGGAGACTAGCGGGAGTCGAGGAGACCCAGTACTTC	CASRRRLAGVEETQYF
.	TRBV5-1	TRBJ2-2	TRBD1	TGCGCCAGCAGTTCGGGACAGGGCTGGGGGGAGCTGTTTTTT	CASSSGQGWGELFF
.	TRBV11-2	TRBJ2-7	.	TGTGCCAGCAGCTTCCGGGACACTTCCTACGAGCAGTACTTC	CASSFRDTSYEQYF
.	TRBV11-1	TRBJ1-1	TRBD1	TGTGCCAGCAGCAGGGACAGGCGGCAGGAAGCTTTCTTT	CASSRDRRQEAFF
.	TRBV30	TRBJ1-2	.	TGTGCCTGGACAGGGAAAGAGTGGGGAGGCTACACCTTC	CAWTGKEWGGYTF
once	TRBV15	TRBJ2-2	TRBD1	TGTGCCACCAGCCAACGGACAGGGGGGGGCGGGGAGCTGTTTTTT	CATSQRTGGGGELFF
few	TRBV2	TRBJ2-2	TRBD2	TGTGCCAGCGAAGGGACTAGCGGGCCCGGGGAGCTGTTTTTT	CASEGTSGPGELFF
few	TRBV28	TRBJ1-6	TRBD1	TGTGCCAGCAGTTTATTCATGGGACAGGGGGCAGGGGTCCTCCACTTT	CASSLFMGQGAGVLHF
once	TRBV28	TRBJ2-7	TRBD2	TGTGCCAGCAGTTTAGCTTCTAGCGGTACCTACGAGCAGTACTTC	CASSLASSGTYEQYF
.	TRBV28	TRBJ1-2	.	TGTGCCAGCAGTTTAGGCGCACGCAACTATGGCTACACCTTC	CASSLGARNYGYTF